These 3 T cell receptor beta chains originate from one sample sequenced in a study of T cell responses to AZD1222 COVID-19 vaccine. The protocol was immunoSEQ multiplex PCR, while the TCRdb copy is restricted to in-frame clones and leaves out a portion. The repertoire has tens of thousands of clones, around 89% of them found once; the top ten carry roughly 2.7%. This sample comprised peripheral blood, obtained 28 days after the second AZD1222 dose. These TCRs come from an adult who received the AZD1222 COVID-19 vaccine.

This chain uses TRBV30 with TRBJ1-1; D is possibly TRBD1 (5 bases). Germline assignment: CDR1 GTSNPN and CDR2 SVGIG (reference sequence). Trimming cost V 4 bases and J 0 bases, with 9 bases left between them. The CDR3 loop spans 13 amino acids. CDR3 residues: CAWNHRLNTEAFF. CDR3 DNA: TGTGCCTGGAACCACAGGTTGAACACTGAAGCTTTCTTT. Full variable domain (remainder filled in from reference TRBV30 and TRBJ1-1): SQTIHQWPATLVQPVGSPLSLECTVEGTSNPNLYWYRQAAGRGLQLLFYSVGIGQISSEVPQNLSASRPQDRQFILSSKKLLLSDSGFYLCAWNHRLNTEAFFGQGTRLTVV.

DNA of the CDR3: TGTGCCAGCAGTCCAGGACTAGCGGGTGCCAATGAGCAGTTCTTC. It is translated as CASSPGLAGANEQFF. The rearrangement links TRBV2 to TRBJ2-1, with TRBD2 matching 11 bases. CDR1 and CDR2 from the germline V gene are SNHLY and FYNNEI. V lost 5 bases, J lost 6 bases, and 6 bases stayed unmatched. The CDR3 totals 15 residues.

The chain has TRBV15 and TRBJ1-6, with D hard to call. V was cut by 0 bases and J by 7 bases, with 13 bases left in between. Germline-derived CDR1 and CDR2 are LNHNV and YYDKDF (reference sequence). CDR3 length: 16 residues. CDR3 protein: CATSRDLLRENSPLHF. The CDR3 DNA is TGTGCCACCAGCAGAGATTTACTACGGGAAAATTCACCCCTCCACTTT.